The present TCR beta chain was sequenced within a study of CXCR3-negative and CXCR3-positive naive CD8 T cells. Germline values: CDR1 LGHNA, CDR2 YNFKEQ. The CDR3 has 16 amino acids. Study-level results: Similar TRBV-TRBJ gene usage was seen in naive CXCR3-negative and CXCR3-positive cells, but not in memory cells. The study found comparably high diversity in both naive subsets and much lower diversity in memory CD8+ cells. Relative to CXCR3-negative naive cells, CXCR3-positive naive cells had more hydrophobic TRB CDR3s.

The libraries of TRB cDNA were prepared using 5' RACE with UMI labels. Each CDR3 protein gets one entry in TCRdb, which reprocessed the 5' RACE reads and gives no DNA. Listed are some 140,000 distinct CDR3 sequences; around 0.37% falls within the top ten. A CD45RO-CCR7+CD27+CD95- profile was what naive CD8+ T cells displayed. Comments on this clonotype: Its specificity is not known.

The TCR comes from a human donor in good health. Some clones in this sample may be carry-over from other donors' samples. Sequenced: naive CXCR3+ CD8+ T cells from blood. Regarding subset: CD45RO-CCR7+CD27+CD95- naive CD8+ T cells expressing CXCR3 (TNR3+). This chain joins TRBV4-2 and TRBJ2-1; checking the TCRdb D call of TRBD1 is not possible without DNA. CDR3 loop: CASSQAGSGLGNEQFF.